What follows are 23 T cell receptor beta chains derived from one specimen sequenced in a study of blood T cell repertoires in COVID-19. Here immunoSEQ multiplex PCR was the method, and the copy in TCRdb shows in-frame clones only, minus some. The table shows roughly 120,000 clones, with under 95% occurring only once. The specimen sequenced was peripheral blood. Receptors originate from a man aged 50-60 years with active COVID-19.

The rearrangement joins TRBV7-9 to TRBJ2-7; D gene uncertain. The CDR3 extends over 13 amino acids. V lost 3 bases and J 0 bases, leaving 6 bases between the germline ends. Per the germline V gene, CDR1 is SEHNR and CDR2 is FQNEAQ (reference sequence). CDR3 loop: CASSFPSSYEQYV. Written as DNA, the CDR3 is TGTGCCAGCAGCTTCCCGAGCTCCTACGAGCAGTACGTC.

V usage is TRBV29-1 and J usage is TRBJ2-3; maybe TRBD1 (5 bases). Germline values: CDR1 SQVTM, CDR2 ANQGSEA. The CDR3 runs to 13 residues. The V end was cut by 5 bases, the J end by 1 base, with 10 bases between. The CDR3 loop is CSVRRVGTDTQYF. The CDR3 coding sequence is TGCAGCGTTCGCAGGGTCGGCACAGATACGCAGTATTTT.

This chain connects TRBV5-5 to TRBJ2-2; 10 bases fit TRBD1. V lost 4 bases and J lost 4; bases outside the gene matches: 7. CDR3 size: 16 residues. Germline CDR1 is SGHKS and CDR2 is YYEKEE (reference sequence). CDR3 sequence reads: CASSEGQGGFTGELFF. CDR3 coding DNA: TGTGCCAGCAGCGAAGGACAGGGGGGATTCACCGGGGAGCTGTTTTTT. Based on the CDR3 plus reference TRBV5-5 and TRBJ2-2, the full variable domain is DAGVTQSPTHLIKTRGQQVTLRCSPISGHKSVSWYQQVLGQGPQFIFQYYEKEERGRGNFPDRFSARQFPNYSSELNVNALLLGDSALYLCASSEGQGGFTGELFFGEGSRLTVL.

V is TRBV12-3 or TRBV12-4 and J is TRBJ1-2, with TRBD1 matching over 7 bases. This CDR3 contains 13 residues. Trimming removed 6 bases from V and 8 bases from J; junction bases left unmatched: 9. The CDR3 DNA follows: TGTGCCAGCAGGTATACAGGGGCAGAGGGCTACACCTTC. It is translated as CASRYTGAEGYTF.

The table lists this clone with a few counts. J is TRBJ2-1 and V is TRBV7-3; D gene uncertain. The V gene's germline CDR1 is SGHTA and CDR2 FQGTGA. The V end lost 4 bases, the J end lost 1 base, and 5 bases lay between the germline ends. The CDR3 sequence is 13 residues long. CDR3 region: CASSSQSYNEQFF. The DNA for the CDR3 is TGTGCCAGCAGCTCCCAGTCCTACAATGAGCAGTTCTTC.

This chain joins TRBV28 and TRBJ2-3, with 12 bases lining up with TRBD2. The ends lost 6 bases at V and 6 bases at J; junction bases unmatched: 16. CDR1 and CDR2 (germline): MDHEN, SYDVKM. There are 18 residues in the CDR3. Here the CDR3 reads CASSDRTLAGGLADTQYF. The CDR3, as DNA: TGTGCCAGCAGCGACAGAACACTAGCGGGAGGTTTAGCTGATACGCAGTATTTT.

The chain has TRBV5-1 and TRBJ2-2; TRBD2 agrees at 8 bases. Unmatched junction bases numbered 2, after V lost 1 base and J lost 0 bases. CDR1 is SGHRS, CDR2 YFSETQ, per germline. CDR3 length equals 16 residues. CDR3 bases: TGCGCCAGCAGCTTGAGCGGGGGCCCGAACACCGGGGAGCTGTTTTTT. Amino acid sequence: CASSLSGGPNTGELFF.

V usage is TRBV7-2 and J usage is TRBJ2-1; 14 positions match TRBD2. Germline CDR1 is SGHTA and CDR2 is FQGNSA. Trimming took 4 bases from V and 12 from J; bases not matched to a gene: 14. This CDR3 contains 17 residues. CDR3 amino acids: CASSSEAPGLAGDGQFF. The CDR3 DNA reads as TGTGCCAGCAGCTCTGAGGCTCCGGGACTAGCGGGAGATGGGCAGTTCTTC.

V usage is TRBV6-5 and J usage is TRBJ1-2; TRBD1 matches 7 bases. The germline CDR1 and CDR2 sequences are MNHEY and SVGAGI. This CDR3 is 14 amino acids long. With 3 bases clipped from V and 3 bases from J, the junction kept 4 bases outside the gene matches. The CDR3 sequence is CASSYYGTDYGYTF. The CDR3, as DNA: TGTGCCAGCAGTTATTACGGGACAGACTATGGCTACACCTTC.

In its sample, this clone was seen once. This sequence joins TRBV5-8 and TRBJ2-3, with D tentatively TRBD2 (6 bases). V was pared by 7 bases and J by 4 bases, with 19 bases between. Germline-derived CDR1 and CDR2 are SGHTS and YDEGEE. This CDR3 spans 15 amino acids. The CDR3 loop reads CASSTVGRGADTQYF. In DNA form, the CDR3 reads TGTGCCAGCTCTACCGTGGGGCGCGGGGCAGATACGCAGTATTTT.

Only a few counts were recorded for this clone. The chain combines TRBV10-1 with TRBJ1-1; 10 positions agree with TRBD1. The CDR3 loop spans 23 amino acids. V shed 7 bases, J shed 0 bases, and the junction held 29 bases outside the gene matches. Germline V lookup: CDR1 WNHNN, CDR2 SYGVQD (reference sequence). In DNA, the CDR3 is TGCGCCAGCATCACGCCCCCACGACAGGGGGCAATTCCTTTTCTGTGGATGAACACTGAAGCTTTCTTT. Its protein product is CASITPPRQGAIPFLWMNTEAFF.

V usage is TRBV6-5 and J usage is TRBJ1-3; D not certain. The V gene's germline CDR1 is MNHEY and CDR2 SVGAGI. The V and J ends lost 6 bases and 2 bases respectively, with 11 bases between them. The CDR3 has 14 residues. In DNA, the CDR3 is TGTGCCAGCAGATCCCCGGGGACTGGAAACACCATATATTTT. This translates into CASRSPGTGNTIYF.

The rearrangement links TRBV21-1 to TRBJ1-2; the listed D gene, TRBD1, was not tested against the DNA. TRBV21-1 is tagged as a pseudogene. The CDR3 spans 13 residues. CDR3 residues: CASSRDRPYGYTF. The CDR3 bases are TGTGCCAGCAGCAGGGACAGACCCTATGGCTACACCTTC.

The chain links TRBV7-6 to TRBJ2-5; 9 nucleotides line up with TRBD2. The CDR3 is made up of 16 amino acids. Germline-derived CDR1 and CDR2 are SGHVS and FNYEAQ. After removal of 5 bases from V and 5 bases from J, the junction contained 12 bases not matched to a gene. In DNA, the CDR3 is TGTGCCAGCAGCCCAGTATTTAGCGGGAGCAGGGAGACCCAGTACTTC. Amino acids: CASSPVFSGSRETQYF.

The table lists this clone with a few counts. The CDR3 spells CASSSLSGNEQFF. As DNA, the CDR3 is TGTGCCAGCAGTTCCCTCTCGGGGAATGAGCAGTTCTTC. V usage is TRBV6-6 and J usage is TRBJ2-1; D perhaps matches TRBD2 (5 bases). The CDR3 is made up of 13 amino acids. The V end lost 4 bases, the J end lost 7 bases, and 11 bases lay between the germline ends. Per germline, CDR1 MNHNY and CDR2 SVGAGI (reference sequence).

The rearrangement joins TRBV6-5 to TRBJ1-4, with D possibly matching TRBD1 (6 bases). Germline CDR1 is MNHEY and CDR2 is SVGAGI. Trimming removed 0 bases from V and 13 bases from J, with 15 bases in between. The CDR3 has 14 residues. The CDR3 DNA sequence: TGTGCCAGCAGTTACTCGTCAGGGGACCACAGACTGTTTTTT. Translated, it gives CASSYSSGDHRLFF.

The chain couples TRBV9 to TRBJ2-1, with 8 positions matching TRBD2. CDR1 and CDR2 (germline): SGDLS, YYNGEE. V gave up 1 base and J gave up 0 bases; unmatched junction bases: 3. The length of the CDR3 is 16 residues. This chain's CDR3 is CASSVTSGSSYNEQFF. As DNA, the CDR3 is TGTGCCAGCAGCGTAACTAGCGGTTCCTCCTACAATGAGCAGTTCTTC.

To note about this clone: One end of the junction does not line up with germline, which may come from a read error. The chain employs TRBV9 and TRBJ1-2; the match to TRBD1 covers 7 bases. In germline, CDR1 is SGDLS, CDR2 YYNGEE. The CDR3 extends over 12 amino acids. The CDR3 protein is CASSGGDRSHIF. The CDR3 region has the DNA TGTGCCAGCAGCGGGGGGGACAGATCACACATCTTC.

V is TRBV4-1 and J is TRBJ1-1; 7 nucleotides line up with TRBD1. The germline V gene encodes CDR1 MGHRA and CDR2 YSYEKL. This CDR3 is 14 amino acids long. The V gene end was trimmed by 4 bases and the J gene end by 3 bases; junction bases not matched to a gene: 5. The CDR3 sequence is CASSPLTGYTEAFF. The CDR3 DNA is TGCGCCAGCAGCCCCCTGACAGGGTACACTGAAGCTTTCTTT.

The chain recombines TRBV4-1 with TRBJ1-1; D not resolved. Deletions cut 2 bases from V and 1 base from J, with 8 bases between. The CDR3 is made up of 14 amino acids. Germline lookup yields CDR1 MGHRA and CDR2 YSYEKL. CDR3 DNA: TGCGCCAGCAGCCAATCGGAGAGGAACACTGAAGCTTTCTTT. It specifies CASSQSERNTEAFF.

The chain employs TRBV5-4 and TRBJ1-1; the match to TRBD1 covers 8 bases. This CDR3 spans 14 amino acids. Germline lookup yields CDR1 SGHNT and CDR2 YYREEE (reference sequence). V shed 4 bases, J shed 4 bases, and the junction held 6 bases outside the gene matches. CDR3 sequence: CASSPGTGSTEAFF. The CDR3, as DNA: TGTGCCAGCAGCCCCGGGACAGGATCCACTGAAGCTTTCTTT.

V is TRBV7-9 and J is TRBJ1-2, with a tentative D call TRBD1 (6 bases). This CDR3 spans 15 amino acids. V was cut by 4 bases and J by 2 bases, with 14 bases left in between. CDR1 and CDR2 (germline): SEHNR, FQNEAQ (reference sequence). DNA for the CDR3: TGTGCCAGCAGCTCCCTAATCGACAGGAACTATGGCTACACCTTC. It codes for CASSSLIDRNYGYTF. The full variable domain, rest sourced from reference TRBV7-9 and TRBJ1-2, is DTGVSQNPRHKITKRGQNVTFRCDPISEHNRLYWYRQTLGQGPEFLTYFQNEAQLEKSRLLSDRFSAERPKGSFSTLEIQRTEQGDSAMYLCASSSLIDRNYGYTFGSGTRLTVV.

V usage is TRBV3-1 (or the pseudogene TRBV3-2) and J usage is TRBJ2-1; 8 positions match TRBD2. The germline V gene encodes CDR1 LGHDT and CDR2 YNNKEL (reference sequence). The CDR3 is 17 residues long. With V trimmed by 3 bases and J by 7 bases, 14 bases remained unmatched. The CDR3 nucleotides are TGTGCCAGCAGCCATCGGGATGGGCGGGGGGCCCAGAATGAGCAGTTCTTC. The encoded protein is CASSHRDGRGAQNEQFF.